These 9 T cell receptor beta chains were sequenced from one sample in a study of Ad26.COV2.S vaccination and SARS-CoV-2 variants. The treatment denotes: some 20 received Ad26.COV2.S at low or high dose, single or two shots; 5 received placebo; per-sample allocation not given. The investigators took samples on day 63 after the first vaccine or placebo injection. The data were produced by immunoSEQ multiplex PCR, yet TCRdb's version contains in-frame clones alone and is incomplete. The sample includes about 500,000 clones, about 88% of them seen just once. This material consisted of peripheral blood, taken in a trial of Ad26.COV2.S vaccine versus placebo. The receptors were sampled from a person aged 18-60 years who received the Ad26.COV2.S COVID-19 vaccine or a placebo.

V usage is TRBV28 and J usage is TRBJ2-7; tentative D call: TRBD1 (5 bases). The CDR3 spans 13 residues. The V end lost 3 bases, the J end lost 3 bases, and 9 bases lay between the germline ends. Germline loops: CDR1 MDHEN, CDR2 SYDVKM. The CDR3 protein is CASSLGRDYEQYF. The CDR3 region has the DNA TGTGCCAGCAGTTTGGGCAGGGACTACGAGCAGTACTTC.

This chain joins TRBV11-2 and TRBJ2-7, with D unresolved. Germline V CDR1 and CDR2: SGHAT, FQNNGV. This CDR3 spans 11 amino acids. Deletions cut 5 bases from V and 2 bases from J, with 4 bases between. The CDR3: CASSLTYEQYF. The DNA for the CDR3 is TGTGCCAGCAGCCTAACCTACGAGCAGTACTTC.

The rearrangement uses TRBV14 and TRBJ2-4; TRBD1 matches 7 bases. There are 15 residues in the CDR3. CDR1 and CDR2 from the germline V gene are SGHDN and FVKESK. V lost 1 base, J lost 4 bases, and 4 bases stayed unmatched. CDR3 DNA sequence: TGTGCCAGCAGCCAAGGGACAGGAATAAAAAACATTCAGTACTTC. Protein: CASSQGTGIKNIQYF. The variable domain in full, completed from reference TRBV14 and TRBJ2-4, reads EAGVTQFPSHSVIEKGQTVTLRCDPISGHDNLYWYRRVMGKEIKFLLHFVKESKQDESGMPNNRFLAERTGGTYSTLKVQPAELEDSGVYFCASSQGTGIKNIQYFGAGTRLSVL.

This clone was picked up one time. This chain connects TRBV2 to TRBJ2-1, with unresolved D. V lost 3 bases to trimming and J lost 1 base, with 10 bases between them. The CDR3 runs 15 residues. Germline V gives CDR1 SNHLY, CDR2 FYNNEI. The CDR3 DNA sequence: TGTGCCAGCAGTGAGGTCTGGGCGTCCTACAATGAGCAGTTCTTC. It yields the protein CASSEVWASYNEQFF.

As to this clone: At the DNA level, this CDR3 is encoded by other sequences in the same sample as well. The chain links TRBV18 to TRBJ2-1; D not certain. Germline assignment: CDR1 KGHSH and CDR2 LQKENI. Trimming left V 0 bases short and J 4 bases short, with 7 bases between. This CDR3 is built from 14 residues. For the CDR3, the DNA is TGTGCCAGCTCACCACCGGGATCTTACAATGAGCAGTTCTTC. Translated, it gives CASSPPGSYNEQFF.

J is TRBJ2-1 and V is TRBV3-1 (or the pseudogene TRBV3-2); tentatively, D is TRBD1 (5 bases). Per the germline V gene, CDR1 is LGHDT and CDR2 is YNNKEL (reference sequence). The V end lost 1 base, the J end lost 2 bases, and 9 bases lay between the germline ends. The CDR3 length is 15 residues. CDR3 in DNA: TGTGCCAGCAGCCAAGGGACACTTACCTACAATGAGCAGTTCTTC. This gives the protein CASSQGTLTYNEQFF.

A word on this clone: Different DNA sequences within this sample yield the same CDR3. The chain has TRBV19 and TRBJ2-7, with D uncertain. The V end was cut by 1 base, the J end by 1 base, with 5 bases between. Germline V gene sequence: CDR1 LNHDA, CDR2 SQIVND (reference sequence). The CDR3 has 13 amino acids. This CDR3 is CASSIGSSYEQYF. The CDR3 region has the DNA TGTGCCAGTAGTATAGGCAGTTCCTACGAGCAGTACTTC.

Worth noting for this clone: Other DNA variants within this sample encode the same CDR3. This chain connects TRBV27 to TRBJ2-3; no firm D call. Germline CDR1 MNHEY, CDR2 SMNVEV (reference sequence). There are 13 residues in the CDR3. Trimming took 3 bases from V and 2 from J, leaving 6 bases between them. The CDR3, as DNA: TGTGCCAGCAGTTTCACCTACACAGATACGCAGTATTTT. This translates into CASSFTYTDTQYF.

The chain couples TRBV20-1 to TRBJ2-1; 12 bases are a match to TRBD1. V shed 3 bases and J 6 bases; nucleotides not matched to a gene: 9. The CDR3 extends over 16 amino acids. Germline CDR1 is DFQATT and CDR2 is SNEGSKA (reference sequence). For the CDR3, the DNA is TGCAGTGCTAGTCCGGGGACAGGGGGCCAGGGCAATGAGCAGTTCTTC. The encoded protein is CSASPGTGGQGNEQFF.